The rows below give T cell receptor beta chains drawn from one sample of a study of T-cell memory formation after mild COVID-19. TCRdb used MiXCR to reprocess the 5' RACE reads, holding one entry per CDR3 protein. This sample yields about 350,000 distinct CDR3 sequences, of which around 15% are seen a single time; about a fifth belongs to the top ten. The source material was PBMCs or a T cell subset sorted from them (not recorded which). These receptors originate from a man aged 18-30 years who had mild COVID-19 (a few samples of this study predate the infection). Cell type and time point are not known. CDR3s include the opening cysteine and the closing phenylalanine or tryptophan. A D gene is named only where the DNA matches it firmly.

V	D	J	CDR3
TRBV5-4	.	TRBJ2-1	CASSLQFGVYNEQFF
TRBV7-2	.	TRBJ2-2	CASSPASVGGELFF
TRBV4-1	TRBD1	TRBJ1-2	CASSQFVSIGQGNGYTF
TRBV18	TRBD1	TRBJ1-5	CASSPPETGLNQPQHF
TRBV5-1	.	TRBJ1-6	CASSLRAGGDNSPLHF
TRBV5-1	TRBD1	TRBJ1-2	CASSLPGTGSGYTF
TRBV7-3	.	TRBJ1-1	CASSLTGREEAFF
TRBV9	TRBD2	TRBJ2-1	CASSSRLAGYNEQFF
TRBV7-9	.	TRBJ2-1	CASSERRHRDGFF
TRBV12-3/TRBV12-4	.	TRBJ2-5	CASSFRGTQETQYF
TRBV12-3/TRBV12-4	.	TRBJ2-1	CASSFVREQFF
TRBV7-3	TRBD1	TRBJ2-3	CASSPNGVSTGARDTQYF
TRBV6-6	.	TRBJ1-1	CASSYPGDRLNTEAFF
TRBV25-1	.	TRBJ2-7	CASSVALEQYF
TRBV11-2	.	TRBJ2-2	CASSARKGQLRELFF
TRBV6-5	.	TRBJ1-3	CASSYAQGLGNTIYF
TRBV5-5	TRBD2	TRBJ2-5	CASSAGTSGGLHQETQYF
TRBV28	.	TRBJ1-2	CASSLRASYGYTF
TRBV27	TRBD1	TRBJ2-2	CASAKGIGQGAGELFF
TRBV7-9	TRBD2	TRBJ2-3	CASSPLGRGTTDTQYF
TRBV6-2/TRBV6-3	.	TRBJ1-4	CASEGVLGKLFF
TRBV12-3/TRBV12-4	.	TRBJ1-5	CASSLGAWMSNQPQHF
TRBV12-3/TRBV12-4	TRBD1	TRBJ1-6	CASSSRQGAPLHF
TRBV7-9	.	TRBJ1-3	CASSLAGQRNTIYF
TRBV11-3	.	TRBJ2-1	CASSPWGGDNEQFF
TRBV4-1	TRBD2	TRBJ2-5	CASSPGSGGRETQYF
TRBV5-1	TRBD1	TRBJ2-6	CASSLTGVGANVLTF
TRBV4-1	.	TRBJ1-2	CASSQDASANFYGYTF
TRBV7-2	.	TRBJ1-1	CASSKTRNTEAFF
TRBV4-3	.	TRBJ2-7	CASSQEVQENYEQYF
TRBV5-1	.	TRBJ2-7	CASRLKHEQYF
TRBV28	TRBD1	TRBJ2-5	CASRDRGRGETQYF
TRBV5-1	.	TRBJ1-6	CASSLNSYNSPLHF
TRBV6-5	.	TRBJ2-7	CASSPWQGLEQYF
TRBV3-1	.	TRBJ1-1	CASSQGGSRGAFF
TRBV10-3	.	TRBJ2-7	CAISDLEQDSREQYF
TRBV5-1	TRBD1	TRBJ2-5	CASSLFGQGEETQYF
TRBV11-2	TRBD2	TRBJ2-7	CASSYPGGQRGAYEQYF
TRBV6-5	.	TRBJ2-1	CASSLTPSPYNEQFF
TRBV10-3	.	TRBJ1-2	CAISAGERGYTF
TRBV12-3/TRBV12-4	.	TRBJ1-2	CASSRESGGYTF
TRBV6-5	TRBD1	TRBJ1-2	CASSFRGTGGTSYTF
TRBV20-1	.	TRBJ2-5	CSAREGWQGETQYF
TRBV7-6	TRBD2	TRBJ2-3	CASSSERGPSTDTQYF
TRBV12-3/TRBV12-4	.	TRBJ2-2	CASSLAPGELFF
TRBV3-1	TRBD1	TRBJ1-2	CASSQGTGTGRF
TRBV7-3	TRBD2	TRBJ2-3	CASSPAGGLPDTQYF
TRBV5-1	TRBD2	TRBJ2-1	CASKGLAGGNEQFF